This T cell receptor beta chain emerged from a study of T cell changes during pregnancy in multiple sclerosis. From germline, CDR1 is SQVTM and CDR2 ANQGSEA. This CDR3 comprises 17 residues. After removal of 6 bases from V and 1 base from J, the junction contained 16 bases not matched to a gene. Measured with immunoSEQ multiplex PCR; TCRdb has only the in-frame clones, and not every one. This table has tens of thousands of clones, approximately 88% appearing once. V is TRBV29-1 and J is TRBJ1-2, with TRBD1 matching over 8 bases. The receptor comes from a female donor with multiple sclerosis, enrolled in a pregnancy study. The sequenced sample was CD8+ T cells from peripheral blood mononuclear cells, obtained before pregnancy. This CDR3 reads CSVSGGAESGVNYGYTF. CDR3 bases: TGCAGCGTGTCAGGGGGCGCCGAATCCGGAGTTAACTATGGCTACACCTTC.